Here is one T cell receptor beta chain with its context. Its antigen is unknown. The sample holds no much larger clone one base away, and base qualities are not on file. At the DNA level, this CDR3 is encoded by other sequences in the same sample as well. This entry belongs to a study of OX40 agonist ivuxolimab in advanced cancers. Background on the whole study: Ivuxolimab, which targeted the costimulatory receptor OX40 (CD134), was an agonistic, fully human IgG2 monoclonal antibody. Partial responses occurred in three dose-escalation patients: two with cutaneous melanoma and one with hepatocellular carcinoma. Intravenous ivuxolimab was administered to patients every 2 weeks at six dose levels: 0.01, 0.1, 0.3, 1.5, 3 and 10 mg/kg. The monotherapy dose-escalation portion (N = 52 patients) of the phase I ivuxolimab trial is reported in the paper. In the dose-escalation cohort, nearly 85% of patients were male, and the mean age was roughly 60 years with a range of roughly 23 to 79. Among the approximately 54 dose-escalation patients, around 19 had hepatocellular carcinoma, approximately 15 melanoma, 9 renal cell carcinoma and 9 head and neck cancer. The point of sequencing TCRbeta in the periphery was to test whether ivuxolimab changed TCR sequence diversity and drove clonal T-cell expansion. Patients were allowed to have had prior anti-PD-1, anti-PD-L1 or anti-CTLA-4 therapy, and more than 35% of the dose-escalation patients had been treated with checkpoint inhibitors. Paper-wide results and their limitations: After ivuxolimab, more expanded clones were found on average in CD8+ T cells than in CD4+ T cells. Low levels of normalized T-cell clonal expansion were also shown by some nonresponding patients. The antigen specificity of the clonally expanded peripheral T cells was not determined. In partial responders in the 0.1-3.0 mg/kg groups, normalized peripheral clonal expansion was found to be among the lowest, especially among CD8+ T cells. Clonal expansion of both CD4+ and CD8+ blood T cells was observed from baseline to week 6 at doses 0.1 to 3.0 mg/kg.

The germline V gene yields SQVTM for CDR1 and ANQGSEA for CDR2. V is shortened by 5 bases, J by 0 bases, and the region joining them spans 14 bases. Counted from cysteine to phenylalanine, this CDR3 has 16 amino acids. The only DNA kept is the CDR3, 48 bases in frame from the first base. To sequence the TCRbeta CDR3 region, genomic DNA was isolated from the sorted cells. The immunoSEQ Assay was used for sequencing of TCRbeta CDR3 regions. This immuneACCESS table, as held by TCRdb, lists in-frame sequences with V and J called but not all clones. Of the missing ones, under half trace to an unresolved V gene in checked studies; the others have no known cause. This sample comprises about 64,000 clones, under 90% of them detected only once. The ten largest clones add up to 2.1% of the sample. The trial excluded patients who had a history of autoimmune disease or who were on systemic immunosuppression. Peripheral blood for TCR sequencing was collected from all dose cohorts at baseline, on cycle 4 day 1, and on cycle 7 day 1. The samples were drawn from a first-in-human, open-label, multicenter phase I dose-escalation trial of ivuxolimab. The trial enrolled adults with locally advanced or metastatic head and neck squamous cell, hepatocellular, melanoma or renal cell carcinoma. Before TCR sequencing, CD4+ and CD8+ T cells were separately sorted from peripheral blood.

Sequencing used CD4+ or CD8+ T cells sorted from blood, obtained in a trial of the OX40 agonist ivuxolimab. Recombination connected TRBV29-1 to TRBJ2-6; a tentative D match to TRBD2 spans 6 bases. The receptor was isolated from an adult with an advanced solid tumor such as melanoma, head and neck, liver or kidney cancer. The nucleotide sequence is TGCAGCGTTAAGGGACTCCAAGGCTCTGGGGCCAACGTCCTGACTTTC. This translates into CSVKGLQGSGANVLTF.